Each of the 27 T cell receptor beta chains below was sequenced from the same sample in a study of blood T cells in healthy people across ages (dated by TCRdb to the mid-2010s). The method was 5' RACE. Sequencing relied on an Illumina HiSeq 2500. A second 7 to 11 cycle PCR used a sample-barcoded 5' primer and a J-beta primer mix. TCRdb ran its own pipeline on the public reads, namely fastp trimming at Q25 and MiXCR clone calling, and kept in-frame beta chains. Each entry is one CDR3 protein sequence, shown with its most common DNA and genes. The sample contains around 1.5 million distinct CDR3 sequences, about 43% of them found a single time. Together, the top ten hold roughly 7.7% of the sample. Sequenced material: blood. These receptors were taken from a woman aged 18-29 years in good health.

The J gene is TRBJ2-1, the V gene TRBV5-1, with D possibly matching TRBD2 (6 bases). The CDR3 totals 14 residues. V lost 5 bases and J 8 bases, leaving 17 bases between the germline ends. Germline assignment: CDR1 SGHRS and CDR2 YFSETQ. The CDR3 DNA reads as TGCGCCAGCAGGCCCGAGGGCGGGGAGGATGAGCAGTTCTTC. Protein: CASRPEGGEDEQFF.

The V call is TRBV6-1, the J call TRBJ2-7; D is ambiguous. The germline gives CDR1 MNHNS, CDR2 SASEGT. The germline V and J ends were trimmed by 0 bases and 2 bases, with 8 bases remaining between them. The CDR3 is 14 residues long. CDR3 coding DNA: TGTGCCAGCAGTGAAGCTCGCGGTCCCTACGAGCAGTACTTC. Encoded protein: CASSEARGPYEQYF.

This clonotype was recorded a few times. This chain links TRBV4-1 with TRBJ2-1; TRBD2 matches 10 bases. Germline CDR1 MGHRA, CDR2 YSYEKL. The junction had 18 bases not matched to a gene; V was cut back by 0 bases and J by 7 bases. The CDR3 extends over 20 amino acids. The CDR3 coding sequence is TGCGCCAGCAGCCAAGATGGGACTAGCGAGAGAGGAAGCCGAAGAAATGAGCAGTTCTTC. This gives the protein CASSQDGTSERGSRRNEQFF.

The chain carries TRBV7-2 and TRBJ2-3; 8 bases match TRBD2. From germline, CDR1 is SGHTA and CDR2 FQGNSA. V was clipped by 4 bases and J by 3 bases; unmatched bases: 9. The CDR3 has 16 residues. For the CDR3, the DNA is TGTGCCAGCAGCTACACCGGGACTAGTCTTACAGATACGCAGTATTTT. Translated, it gives CASSYTGTSLTDTQYF.

The chain uses TRBV4-1 and TRBJ2-4; TRBD1 aligns across 8 bases. TRBJ2-5 explains the end of the DNA better; the J call may be wrong. Germline V gives CDR1 MGHRA, CDR2 YSYEKL. The CDR3 runs to 15 residues. CDR3 DNA: TGCGCCAGCAGCCAAGTCCAGGGGGCGGGGGAGACCCAGTACTTC. Encoded protein: CASSQVQGAGETQYF.

The gene calls are TRBV20-1 and TRBJ2-3, with 8 positions matching TRBD2. Germline V gene lookup returns CDR1 DFQATT and CDR2 SNEGSKA (reference sequence). The V and J ends lost 5 bases and 1 base, in that order; junction bases with no gene match: 5. This CDR3 contains 14 residues. The CDR3: CSALSGIGTDTQYF. CDR3 bases: TGCAGTGCTCTTAGCGGGATCGGCACAGATACGCAGTATTTT.

This sequence joins TRBV7-2 and TRBJ2-1, with D possibly matching TRBD1 (5 bases). Germline CDR1 and CDR2: SGHTA and FQGNSA. This CDR3 comprises 13 residues. Between the trimmed V and J ends, which lost 5 bases and 9 bases, there was a span of 14 bases. CDR3 bases: TGTGCCAGCAGCCCTAGGGGCACAATTGAGCAGTTCTTC. Amino acids: CASSPRGTIEQFF. The variable domain in full, completed from reference TRBV7-2 and TRBJ2-1, reads GAGVSQSPSNKVTEKGKDVELRCDPISGHTALYWYRQSLGQGLEFLIYFQGNSAPDKSGLPSDRFSAERTGGSVSTLTIQRTQQEDSAVYLCASSPRGTIEQFFGPGTRLTVL.

The V gene is TRBV20-1, the J gene TRBJ1-1, with D maybe TRBD1 (6 bases). Trimming shortened V by 1 base and J by 4 bases, and 10 bases separated the two germline ends. CDR1 DFQATT and CDR2 SNEGSKA come from the germline V gene (reference sequence). There are 13 residues in the CDR3. In DNA form, the CDR3 reads TGCAGTGCTAGAGCTACAGGGAGCACTGAAGCTTTCTTT. Protein sequence: CSARATGSTEAFF.

This chain connects TRBV6-5 to TRBJ2-3, with 7 positions matching TRBD1. Per germline, CDR1 MNHEY and CDR2 SVGAGI. V trimming: 0 bases; J trimming: 4 bases; junction bases outside the gene matches: 7. This CDR3 comprises 16 residues. The CDR3: CASSYSRTGLADTQYF. CDR3 DNA: TGTGCCAGCAGTTACTCAAGGACAGGTCTCGCAGATACGCAGTATTTT.

V gene TRBV28 combines with J gene TRBJ2-3; 8 nucleotides line up with TRBD1. The CDR3 is 16 residues long. The J segment lost 4 bases and the V segment lost 5 bases, leaving 11 bases of the junction unmatched. CDR1 is MDHEN, CDR2 SYDVKM, per germline. CDR3 coding DNA: TGTGCCAGCAGTCCCCCACAGGGGGTTGTTTCAGATACGCAGTATTTT. It encodes CASSPPQGVVSDTQYF.

The chain employs TRBV15 and TRBJ2-7, with TRBD2 as a possible D gene (6 bases). The V gene's germline CDR1 is LNHNV and CDR2 YYDKDF (reference sequence). The V gene lost 0 bases and the J gene lost 3 bases, with 12 bases spanning the gap. This CDR3 contains 15 residues. The CDR3 here is CATSRDTSGDYEQYF. CDR3 coding DNA: TGTGCCACCAGCAGAGATACATCGGGGGACTACGAGCAGTACTTC.

This clonotype was seen a handful of times. This may be a read error, as it is one base from a much larger clone. V gene TRBV3-1 combines with J gene TRBJ2-3, with TRBD2 matching over 8 bases. In germline, CDR1 is LGHDT, CDR2 YNNKEL (reference sequence). Trimming at V came to 11 bases and at J to 2 bases, leaving 12 bases not matched to a gene. This CDR3 has 15 amino acids. The CDR3 loop reads CASGRGGSDTDTQYF. CDR3 bases: TGTGCCTCGGGCCGGGGGGGGTCAGACACAGATACGCAGTATTTT.

The chain couples TRBV20-1 to TRBJ2-3, with 9 bases matching TRBD2. J lost 5 bases, V lost 0 bases, and 12 bases had no gene match. Germline V gene sequence: CDR1 DFQATT, CDR2 SNEGSKA (reference sequence). The CDR3 spans 17 residues. CDR3 nucleotides: TGCAGTGCTAGAGATCTAATTTATGCGGGGGGGAAAGATACGCAGTATTTT. Amino acid sequence: CSARDLIYAGGKDTQYF.

The chain links TRBV29-1 to TRBJ2-2; D is uncertain. The germline V and J ends were trimmed by 2 bases and 0 bases, with 4 bases remaining between them. From germline, CDR1 is SQVTM and CDR2 ANQGSEA. The CDR3 covers 13 residues. The CDR3, as DNA: TGCAGCGTTGAAACTGCGAACACCGGGGAGCTGTTTTTT. Amino acids: CSVETANTGELFF.

This clonotype was observed many times. An end of the junction differs from the germline gene, which may be a read error. The rearrangement links TRBV5-1 to TRBJ2-7; D is undetermined. Germline V CDR1 and CDR2: SGHRS, YFSETQ. The CDR3 is made up of 10 amino acids. CDR3 DNA: TGTGCCAGCACTTCCTACGAGCAGTACTTC. This gives the protein CASTSYEQYF.

The genes are TRBV2 and TRBJ2-5; D is perhaps TRBD1 (5 bases). The CDR3 loop spans 14 amino acids. From germline, CDR1 is SNHLY and CDR2 FYNNEI. The V and J ends lost 1 base and 5 bases respectively, with 11 bases between them. The CDR3 loop reads CASSEGNRRETQYF. DNA of the CDR3: TGTGCCAGCAGTGAAGGGAACAGGCGGGAGACCCAGTACTTC.

V is TRBV24-1 and J is TRBJ1-5; D might be TRBD1 (6 bases). CDR3 length: 15 residues. Trimming stripped 3 bases from V and 2 bases from J, with 10 bases between. Germline V gene data show CDR1 as KGHDR and CDR2 as SFDVKD. In nucleotides, the CDR3 is TGTGCCACCAGTGATGGGGGGGCCGGCAATCAGCCCCAGCATTTT. Its protein product is CATSDGGAGNQPQHF.

This clonotype is a singleton in its sample. This sequence joins TRBV28 and TRBJ2-3; 9 positions match TRBD1. The junction had 8 bases not matched to a gene; V was cut back by 5 bases and J by 8 bases. This CDR3 is built from 14 residues. Per the germline V gene, CDR1 is MDHEN and CDR2 is SYDVKM. The CDR3 bases are TGTGCCAGCAGTCAGGACAGGGGCCGTAGTACGCAGTATTTT. Protein: CASSQDRGRSTQYF. Complete variable domain (other parts from reference TRBV28 and TRBJ2-3): DVKVTQSSRYLVKRTGEKVFLECVQDMDHENMFWYRQDPGLGLRLIYFSYDVKMKEKGDIPEGYSVSREKKERFSLILESASTNQTSMYLCASSQDRGRSTQYFGPGTRLTVL.

V is TRBV12-3 or TRBV12-4 and J is TRBJ1-6; no clear D gene. With 6 bases removed from V and 6 bases from J, the gap between germline ends came to 12 bases. This CDR3 is built from 14 residues. CDR3 DNA: TGTGCCAGCAGGGCAGATTACGGTAATTCACCCCTCCACTTT. Translated, it gives CASRADYGNSPLHF.

This clonotype has only a few counts. V is TRBV6-1 and J is TRBJ2-1, with 7 positions matching TRBD2. The CDR3 extends over 15 amino acids. CDR1 and CDR2 from the germline V gene are MNHNS and SASEGT. The J segment lost 7 bases and the V segment lost 5 bases, leaving 11 bases of the junction unmatched. CDR3 nucleotides: TGTGCCAGCAGTTTCAACCGGGACTACCGGAATGAGCAGTTCTTC. Translated, it gives CASSFNRDYRNEQFF.

This clonotype occurred a few times. It may be a read error: a sequence one base away is much more abundant. This sequence joins TRBV5-1 and TRBJ1-2; D is unresolved. The CDR3 has 14 residues. Germline V gene lookup returns CDR1 SGHRS and CDR2 YFSETQ. The V end lost 4 bases, the J end lost 4 bases, and 14 bases lay between the germline ends. CDR3 sequence (DNA): TGCGCCAGCAGCGTGGACGGGCCCCTCTATGGCTACACCTTC. It encodes CASSVDGPLYGYTF.

This chain connects TRBV30 to TRBJ1-1; D is perhaps TRBD1 (5 bases). CDR1 is GTSNPN and CDR2 is SVGIG in the germline V gene (reference sequence). This CDR3 contains 13 residues. Trimming removed 3 bases from V and 1 base from J, with 9 bases in between. The CDR3 spells CAWRDISNTEAFF. For the CDR3, the DNA is TGTGCCTGGAGGGACATTTCGAACACTGAAGCTTTCTTT.

The rearrangement links TRBV6-1 to TRBJ2-7, with 14 bases lining up with TRBD2. Unmatched junction bases numbered 8, after V lost 6 bases and J lost 7 bases. The CDR3 spans 15 residues. CDR1 MNHNS and CDR2 SASEGT come from the germline V gene. In DNA, the CDR3 is TGTGCCAGCAGAGCTGGGACTAGCGGGAGCGATGAGCAGTACTTC. Protein product: CASRAGTSGSDEQYF.

This clonotype was detected only a few times. V usage is TRBV3-1 and J usage is TRBJ1-5; D is undetermined. The germline V gene has CDR1 LGHDT and CDR2 YNNKEL (reference sequence). The CDR3 length is 12 residues. V was clipped by 3 bases and J by 5 bases, with 5 bases between them. The CDR3 here is CASSHTDQPQHF. In DNA form, the CDR3 reads TGTGCCAGCAGCCATACAGATCAGCCCCAGCATTTT. Complete variable domain (other parts from reference TRBV3-1 and TRBJ1-5): DTAVSQTPKYLVTQMGNDKSIKCEQNLGHDTMYWYKQDSKKFLKIMFSYNNKELIINETVPNRFSPKSPDKAHLNLHINSLELGDSAVYFCASSHTDQPQHFGDGTRLSIL.

The J gene is TRBJ1-5, the V gene TRBV15; 7 bases line up with TRBD1. This CDR3 comprises 13 residues. Per the germline V gene, CDR1 is LNHNV and CDR2 is YYDKDF (reference sequence). V was pared by 3 bases and J by 7 bases, with 3 bases of the junction left unmatched. CDR3 nucleotides: TGTGCCACCAGCAGGGAACAGGGGCAGCCCCAGCATTTT. This codes for CATSREQGQPQHF.

This sequence joins TRBV6-6 and TRBJ1-1; D is ambiguous. The CDR3 length is 13 residues. Trimming shortened V by 5 bases and J by 8 bases, and 15 bases separated the two germline ends. From germline, CDR1 is MNHNY and CDR2 SVGAGI (reference sequence). The CDR3 region has the DNA TGTGCCAGCAGTGACCGCGGTGGGTCGGAAGCTTTCTTT. Protein sequence: CASSDRGGSEAFF.

This chain links TRBV20-1 with TRBJ1-2, with 7 nucleotides matching TRBD1. Germline CDR1 DFQATT, CDR2 SNEGSKA (reference sequence). CDR3 size: 14 residues. Germline trimming cut 5 bases from V and 6 bases from J; bases unmatched to any gene: 12. The CDR3 sequence: CSARSGTDLNGYTF. The CDR3 DNA reads TGCAGTGCTCGTTCCGGGACAGATCTTAATGGCTACACCTTC.